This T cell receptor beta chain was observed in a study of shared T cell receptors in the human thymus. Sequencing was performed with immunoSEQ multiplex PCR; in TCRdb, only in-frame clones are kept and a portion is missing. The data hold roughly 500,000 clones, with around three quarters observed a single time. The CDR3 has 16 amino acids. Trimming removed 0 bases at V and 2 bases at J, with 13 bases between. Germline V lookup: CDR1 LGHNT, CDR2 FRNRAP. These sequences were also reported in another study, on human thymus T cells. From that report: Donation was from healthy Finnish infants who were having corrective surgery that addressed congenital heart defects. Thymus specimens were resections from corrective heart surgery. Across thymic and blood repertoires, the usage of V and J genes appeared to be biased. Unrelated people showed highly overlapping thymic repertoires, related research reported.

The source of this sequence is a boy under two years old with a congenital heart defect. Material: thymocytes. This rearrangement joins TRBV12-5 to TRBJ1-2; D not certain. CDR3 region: CASGLVPTQVNYGYTF. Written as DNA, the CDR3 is TGTGCTAGTGGTTTGGTTCCCACCCAGGTCAACTATGGCTACACCTTC.